This entry describes one T cell receptor beta chain. What it binds is not known. The CDR3 sequence is 18 residues long. Germline CDR1 reads SGHRS; CDR2 reads YFSETQ. V was pared by 4 bases and J by 3 bases, with 24 bases between. These data belong to a study of radiotherapy plus CTLA-4 blockade in lung cancer. Study results and limitations: In blood, TCR clones derived from the tumor expanded after radiotherapy plus ipilimumab. Early clone dynamics of blood T cells, plus interferon-beta, reportedly predicted response best.

Sequencing was performed with immunoSEQ multiplex PCR; in TCRdb, only in-frame clones are kept and a portion is missing. The sample lists approximately 28,000 clones; under 80% were seen once. Focal radiation was given together with CTLA-4 blockade (ipilimumab) to patients with chemo-refractory metastatic non-small-cell lung cancer. Sequenced material: peripheral blood, taken from a patient treated with radiotherapy plus ipilimumab. The chain links TRBV5-1 to TRBJ2-3, with D perhaps TRBD1 or TRBD2 (6 bases each). This sequence originates from a human donor with non-small cell lung cancer who had stable disease on radiotherapy plus ipilimumab. CDR3 DNA: TGCGCCAGCAGCGGTCGGGGGCCCGGTCCGTCTAGGACAGATACGCAGTATTTT. Its translation: CASSGRGPGPSRTDTQYF.